This T cell receptor beta chain was obtained from a study of blood T cell repertoires in COVID-19. Study-level information: Samples representing acute and convalescent COVID-19 were sourced from the United States, Italy and Spain. Nucleic acid was either cDNA or gDNA, and it came from T cells, B-cell-depleted T cells, or PBMCs.

This clone showed up just once. Original handling: Amplified reference gene primers provided the basis for estimating nucleated cell counts. Clones were sequenced by immunoSEQ multiplex PCR, and TCRdb holds only the in-frame ones, with some missing. Clone size and V and J calls were adopted from that table, with D and trimming inferred from the DNA. Of 200,000 to 250,000 clones in the sample, less than 90% were seen once. Sequencing was performed on peripheral blood. The source of this sequence is a man aged 30 to 39 with active or convalescent COVID-19.

CDR3 nucleotide sequence: TGTGCCAGCAGTTTAATCGATCCAGGATTGAACACTGAAGCTTTCTTT. Protein: CASSLIDPGLNTEAFF. This chain joins TRBV27 and TRBJ1-1, with D unclear. Trimming left V 2 bases short and J 0 bases short, with 13 bases between. Germline V CDR1 and CDR2: MNHEY, SMNVEV (reference sequence). This CDR3 is built from 16 residues.